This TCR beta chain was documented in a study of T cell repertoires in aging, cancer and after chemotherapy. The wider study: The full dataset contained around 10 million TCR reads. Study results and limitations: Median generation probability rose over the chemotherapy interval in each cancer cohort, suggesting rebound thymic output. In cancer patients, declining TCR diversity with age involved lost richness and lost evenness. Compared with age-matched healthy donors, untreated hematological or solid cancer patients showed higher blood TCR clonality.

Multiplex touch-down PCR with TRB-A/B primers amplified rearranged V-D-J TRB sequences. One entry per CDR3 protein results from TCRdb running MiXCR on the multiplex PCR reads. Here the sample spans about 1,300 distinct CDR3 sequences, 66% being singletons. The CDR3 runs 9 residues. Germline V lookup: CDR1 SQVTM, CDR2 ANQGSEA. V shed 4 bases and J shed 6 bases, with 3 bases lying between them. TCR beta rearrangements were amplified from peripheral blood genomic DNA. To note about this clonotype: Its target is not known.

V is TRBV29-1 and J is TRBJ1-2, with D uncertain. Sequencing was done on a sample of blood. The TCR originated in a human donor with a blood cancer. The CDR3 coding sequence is TGCAGCGTTGCCGATGGCTACACCTTC. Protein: CSVADGYTF. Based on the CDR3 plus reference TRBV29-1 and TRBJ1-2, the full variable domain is SAVISQKPSRDICQRGTSLTIQCQVDSQVTMMFWYRQQPGQSLTLIATANQGSEATYESGFVIDKFPISRPNLTFSTLTVSNMSPEDSSIYLCSVADGYTFGSGTRLTVV.